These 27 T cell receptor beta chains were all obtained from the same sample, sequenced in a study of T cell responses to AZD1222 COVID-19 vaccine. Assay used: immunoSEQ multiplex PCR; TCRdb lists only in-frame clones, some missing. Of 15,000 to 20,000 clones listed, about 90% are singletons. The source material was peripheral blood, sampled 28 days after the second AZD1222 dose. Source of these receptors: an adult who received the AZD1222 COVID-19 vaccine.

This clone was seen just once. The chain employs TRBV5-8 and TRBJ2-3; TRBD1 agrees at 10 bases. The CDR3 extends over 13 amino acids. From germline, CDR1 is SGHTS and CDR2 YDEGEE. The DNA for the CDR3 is TGTGCTACCCGGGACAGGGGCGGAGATACGCAGTATTTT. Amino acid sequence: CATRDRGGDTQYF.

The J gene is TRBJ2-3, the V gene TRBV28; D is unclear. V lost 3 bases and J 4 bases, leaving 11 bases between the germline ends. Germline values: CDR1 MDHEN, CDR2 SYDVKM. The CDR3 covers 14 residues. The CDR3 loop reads CASSFASRPDTQYF. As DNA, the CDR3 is TGTGCCAGCAGTTTCGCGAGCAGACCAGATACGCAGTATTTT.

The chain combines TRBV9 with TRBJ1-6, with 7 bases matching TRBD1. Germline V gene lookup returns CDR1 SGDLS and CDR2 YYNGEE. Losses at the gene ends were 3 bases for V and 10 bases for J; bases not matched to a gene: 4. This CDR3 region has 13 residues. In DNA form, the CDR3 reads TGTGCCAGCAGCGCCCAGGGGGGCTCACCCCTCCACTTT. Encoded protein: CASSAQGGSPLHF.

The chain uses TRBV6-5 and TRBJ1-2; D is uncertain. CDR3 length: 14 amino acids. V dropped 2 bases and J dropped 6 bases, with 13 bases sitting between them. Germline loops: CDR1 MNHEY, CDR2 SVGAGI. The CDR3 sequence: CASSYIANSNGYTF. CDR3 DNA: TGTGCCAGCAGTTACATTGCAAACTCGAATGGCTACACCTTC.

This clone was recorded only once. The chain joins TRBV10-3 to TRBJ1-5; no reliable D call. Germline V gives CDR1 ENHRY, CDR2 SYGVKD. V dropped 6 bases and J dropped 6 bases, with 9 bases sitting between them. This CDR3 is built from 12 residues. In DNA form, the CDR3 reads TGTGCCATCAGCCCCGGGAGTCAGCCCCAGCATTTT. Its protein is CAISPGSQPQHF.

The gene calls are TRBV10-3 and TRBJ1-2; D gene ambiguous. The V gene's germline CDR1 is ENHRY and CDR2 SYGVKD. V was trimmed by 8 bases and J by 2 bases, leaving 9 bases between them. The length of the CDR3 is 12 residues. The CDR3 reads CAIQAGNYGYTF. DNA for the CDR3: TGTGCCATCCAGGCTGGGAACTATGGCTACACCTTC.

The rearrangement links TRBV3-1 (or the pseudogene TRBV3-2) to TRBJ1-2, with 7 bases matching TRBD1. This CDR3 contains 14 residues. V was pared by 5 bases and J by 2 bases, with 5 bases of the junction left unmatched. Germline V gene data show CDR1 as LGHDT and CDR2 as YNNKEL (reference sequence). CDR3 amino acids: CASSLQTGNYGYTF. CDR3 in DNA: TGTGCCAGCAGCTTACAGACAGGGAACTATGGCTACACCTTC.

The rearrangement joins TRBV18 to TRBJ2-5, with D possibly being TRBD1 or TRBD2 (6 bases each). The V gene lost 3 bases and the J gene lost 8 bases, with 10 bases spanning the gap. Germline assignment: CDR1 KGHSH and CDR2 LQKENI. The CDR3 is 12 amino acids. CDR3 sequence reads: CASSPDGGTQYF. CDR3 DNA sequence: TGTGCCAGCTCACCTGACGGGGGCACCCAGTACTTC.

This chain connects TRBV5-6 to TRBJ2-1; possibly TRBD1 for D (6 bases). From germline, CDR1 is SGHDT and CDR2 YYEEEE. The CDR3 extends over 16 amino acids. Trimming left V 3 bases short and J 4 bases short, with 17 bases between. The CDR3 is CASSSRGRGGYNEQFF. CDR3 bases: TGTGCCAGCAGCTCCCGGGGCAGGGGTGGGTACAATGAGCAGTTCTTC.

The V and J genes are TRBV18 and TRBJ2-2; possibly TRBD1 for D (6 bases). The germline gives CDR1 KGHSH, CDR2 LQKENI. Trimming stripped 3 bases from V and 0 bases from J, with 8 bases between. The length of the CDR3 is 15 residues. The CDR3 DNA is TGTGCCAGCTCACCTCGACAGGCGAACACCGGGGAGCTGTTTTTT. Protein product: CASSPRQANTGELFF. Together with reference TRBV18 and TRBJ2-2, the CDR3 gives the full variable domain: NAGVMQNPRHLVRRRGQEARLRCSPMKGHSHVYWYRQLPEEGLKFMVYLQKENIIDESGMPKERFSAEFPKEGPSILRIQQVVRGDSAAYFCASSPRQANTGELFFGEGSRLTVL.

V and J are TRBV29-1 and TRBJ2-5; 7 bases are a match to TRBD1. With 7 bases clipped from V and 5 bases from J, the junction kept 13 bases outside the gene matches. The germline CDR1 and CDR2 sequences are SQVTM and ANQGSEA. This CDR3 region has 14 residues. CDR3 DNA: TGCAGCGCCGCCACGGGGCAGGGGGTGGAGACCCAGTACTTC. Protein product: CSAATGQGVETQYF.

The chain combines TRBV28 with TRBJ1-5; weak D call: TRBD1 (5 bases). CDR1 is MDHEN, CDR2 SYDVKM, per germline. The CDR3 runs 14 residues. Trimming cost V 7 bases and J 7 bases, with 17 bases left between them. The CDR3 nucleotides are TGTGCCAGCACTTTTGCCCAGGGTACCCAGCCCCAGCATTTT. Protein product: CASTFAQGTQPQHF.

CDR3 DNA: TGCAGCGTTGGGGAGACAGGTTCTGGAAACACCATATATTTT. Protein sequence: CSVGETGSGNTIYF. The rearrangement links TRBV29-1 to TRBJ1-3, with D possibly matching TRBD1 (6 bases). Germline CDR1 SQVTM, CDR2 ANQGSEA. With 4 bases removed from V and 1 base from J, the gap between germline ends came to 11 bases. This CDR3 spans 14 amino acids.

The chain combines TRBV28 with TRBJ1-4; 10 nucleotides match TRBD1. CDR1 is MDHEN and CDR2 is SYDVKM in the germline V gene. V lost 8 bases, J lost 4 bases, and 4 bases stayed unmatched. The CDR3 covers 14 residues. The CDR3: CASRTGGRNEKLFF. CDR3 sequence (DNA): TGTGCCAGCCGGACAGGGGGGCGTAATGAAAAACTGTTTTTT.

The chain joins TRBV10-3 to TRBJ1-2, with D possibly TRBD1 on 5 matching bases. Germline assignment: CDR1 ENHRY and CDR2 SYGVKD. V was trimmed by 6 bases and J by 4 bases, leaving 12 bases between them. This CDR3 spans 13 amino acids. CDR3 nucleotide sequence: TGTGCCATCAGGGGGGGGAACTCCTATGGCTACACCTTC. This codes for CAIRGGNSYGYTF.

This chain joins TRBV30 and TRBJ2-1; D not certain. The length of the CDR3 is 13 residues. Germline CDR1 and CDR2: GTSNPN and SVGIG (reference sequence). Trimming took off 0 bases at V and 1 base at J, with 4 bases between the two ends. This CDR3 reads CAWSVGSYNEQFF. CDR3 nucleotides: TGTGCCTGGAGTGTAGGGTCCTACAATGAGCAGTTCTTC. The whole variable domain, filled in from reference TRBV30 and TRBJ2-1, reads SQTIHQWPATLVQPVGSPLSLECTVEGTSNPNLYWYRQAAGRGLQLLFYSVGIGQISSEVPQNLSASRPQDRQFILSSKKLLLSDSGFYLCAWSVGSYNEQFFGPGTRLTVL.

Here the CDR3 DNA reads TGTGCCAGCAGCCGCCGGGGGGCCAGCTCCTACAATGAGCAGTTCTTC. Translation gives CASSRRGASSYNEQFF. The chain recombines TRBV5-5 with TRBJ2-1, with D possibly being TRBD2 (7 bases). Germline CDR1 is SGHKS and CDR2 is YYEKEE (reference sequence). The CDR3 runs 16 residues. Trimming removed 4 bases at V and 0 bases at J, with 14 bases between.

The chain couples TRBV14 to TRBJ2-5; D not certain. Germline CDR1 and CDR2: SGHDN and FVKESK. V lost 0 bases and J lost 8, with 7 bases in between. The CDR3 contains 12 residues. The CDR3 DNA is TGTGCCAGCAGCCAAGAACGGGTAACCCAGTACTTC. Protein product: CASSQERVTQYF.

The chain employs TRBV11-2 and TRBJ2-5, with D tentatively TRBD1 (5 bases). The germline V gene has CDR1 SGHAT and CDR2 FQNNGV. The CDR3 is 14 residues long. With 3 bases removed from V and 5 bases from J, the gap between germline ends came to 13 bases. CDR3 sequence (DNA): TGTGCCAGCAGCTTCGGCAGGGCCCGGGAGACCCAGTACTTC. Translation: CASSFGRARETQYF.

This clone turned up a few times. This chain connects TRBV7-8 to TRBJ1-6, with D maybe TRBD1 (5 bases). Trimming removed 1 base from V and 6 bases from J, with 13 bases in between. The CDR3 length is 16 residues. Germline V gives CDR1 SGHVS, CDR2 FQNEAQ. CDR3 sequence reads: CASSLGGPPANSPLHF. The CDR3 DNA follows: TGTGCCAGCAGCTTAGGGGGACCGCCAGCTAATTCACCCCTCCACTTT.

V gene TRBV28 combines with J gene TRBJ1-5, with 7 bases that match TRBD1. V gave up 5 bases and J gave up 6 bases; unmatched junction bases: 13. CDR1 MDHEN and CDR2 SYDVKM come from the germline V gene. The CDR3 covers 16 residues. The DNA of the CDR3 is TGTGCCAGCAGTCCCACGACAGGGAATATGCGTCAGCCCCAGCATTTT. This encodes CASSPTTGNMRQPQHF.

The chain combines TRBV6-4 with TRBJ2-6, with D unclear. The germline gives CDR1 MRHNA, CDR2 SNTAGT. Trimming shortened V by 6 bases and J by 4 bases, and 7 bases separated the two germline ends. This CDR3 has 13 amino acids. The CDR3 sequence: CASRDGGANVLTF. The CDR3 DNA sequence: TGTGCCAGCAGAGACGGCGGGGCCAACGTCCTGACTTTC.

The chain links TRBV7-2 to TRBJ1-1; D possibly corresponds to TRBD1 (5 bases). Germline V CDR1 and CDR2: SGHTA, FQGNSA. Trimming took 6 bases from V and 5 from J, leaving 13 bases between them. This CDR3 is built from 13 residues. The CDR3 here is CASRPGLGTEAFF. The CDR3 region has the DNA TGTGCCAGCAGACCAGGGTTGGGAACTGAAGCTTTCTTT. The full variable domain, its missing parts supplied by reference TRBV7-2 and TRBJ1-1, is GAGVSQSPSNKVTEKGKDVELRCDPISGHTALYWYRQSLGQGLEFLIYFQGNSAPDKSGLPSDRFSAERTGGSVSTLTIQRTQQEDSAVYLCASRPGLGTEAFFGQGTRLTVV.

CDR3: CASSRDSRNSPLHF. CDR3 bases: TGTGCCAGCAGTCGGGACAGTCGGAATTCACCCCTCCACTTT. The J gene is TRBJ1-6, the V gene TRBV6-5; 7 bases align to TRBD1. Looked up from germline, CDR1 is MNHEY and CDR2 is SVGAGI. This CDR3 comprises 14 residues. V lost 5 bases, J lost 7 bases, and 5 bases stayed unmatched.

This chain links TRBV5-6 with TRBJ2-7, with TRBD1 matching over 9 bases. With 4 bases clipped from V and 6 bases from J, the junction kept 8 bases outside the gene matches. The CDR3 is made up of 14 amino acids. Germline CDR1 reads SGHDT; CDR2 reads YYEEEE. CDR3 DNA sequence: TGTGCCAGCAGCCCCGGGACAGGGATGCGCGAGCAGTACTTC. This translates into CASSPGTGMREQYF. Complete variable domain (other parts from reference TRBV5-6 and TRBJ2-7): DAGVTQSPTHLIKTRGQQVTLRCSPKSGHDTVSWYQQALGQGPQFIFQYYEEEERQRGNFPDRFSGHQFPNYSSELNVNALLLGDSALYLCASSPGTGMREQYFGPGTRLTVT.

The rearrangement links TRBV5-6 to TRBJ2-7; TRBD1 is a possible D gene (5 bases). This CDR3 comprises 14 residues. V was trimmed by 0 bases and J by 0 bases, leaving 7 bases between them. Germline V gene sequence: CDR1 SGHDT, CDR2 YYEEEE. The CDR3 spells CASSLGDSSYEQYF. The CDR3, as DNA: TGTGCCAGCAGCTTGGGAGACAGCTCCTACGAGCAGTACTTC.

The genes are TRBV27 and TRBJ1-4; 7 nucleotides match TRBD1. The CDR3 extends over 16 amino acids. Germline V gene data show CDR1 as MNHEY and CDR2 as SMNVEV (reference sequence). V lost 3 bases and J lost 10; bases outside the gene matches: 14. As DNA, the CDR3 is TGTGCCAGCAGTTTGTGGGAGGGGGCCTATGTAGGAAAACTGTTTTTT. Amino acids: CASSLWEGAYVGKLFF.